A selection of T cell receptor beta chains follows, all from one sample in a study of T cell changes during pregnancy in multiple sclerosis. TCRdb keeps only in-frame clones here, not all; method: immunoSEQ multiplex PCR. The sample lists 39,000 or so clones; about 90% were seen once. Sequencing used CD8+ T cells from peripheral blood mononuclear cells, obtained in the first trimester of pregnancy. These receptors were obtained from a female donor with multiple sclerosis, enrolled in a pregnancy study. CDR3s include the opening cysteine and the closing phenylalanine or tryptophan. Fields, in order: D gene, J gene, V gene, clone size, CDR3 protein, CDR3 DNA. The D gene is left open where the match is weak. Some rows have no size entry. The others give once, few or many, or a class for an expanded clone.

TRBD1,TRBJ1-2,TRBV19,-,CASSIIGTGYGYTF,TGTGCCAGTAGTATTATCGGGACAGGCTATGGCTACACCTTC
-,TRBJ1-2,TRBV29-1,-,CSARVVDGYTF,TGCAGCGCCAGGGTTGTCGATGGCTACACCTTC
TRBD2,TRBJ2-3,TRBV5-1,-,CASSPRLAGGGDTQYF,TGCGCCAGCAGCCCACGACTAGCGGGAGGGGGAGATACGCAGTATTTT
-,TRBJ2-1,TRBV7-9,-,CASSLVPGTSSYNEQFF,TGTGCCAGCAGCTTAGTTCCGGGAACTAGCTCCTACAATGAGCAGTTCTTC
TRBD1,TRBJ1-1,TRBV30,-,CAWAQGWGTEAFF,TGTGCCTGGGCACAGGGGTGGGGCACTGAAGCTTTCTTT
-,TRBJ2-7,TRBV6-5,few,CASSYGGSYEQYF,TGTGCCAGCAGTTACGGGGGGAGCTACGAGCAGTACTTC
TRBD1,TRBJ1-1,TRBV4-1,few,CASSQVHRGSTEAFF,TGCGCCAGCAGCCAAGTGCACAGGGGATCTACTGAAGCTTTCTTT
-,TRBJ2-3,TRBV7-9,-,CASRTVRATDTQYF,TGTGCCAGCAGGACGGTCAGGGCCACAGATACGCAGTATTTT
TRBD2,TRBJ2-4,TRBV9,-,CASSASLILAGESSAKNIQYF,TGTGCCAGCAGCGCTAGCTTAATCCTAGCGGGGGAGTCATCCGCCAAAAACATTCAGTACTTC
TRBD2,TRBJ2-3,TRBV6-1,-,CASSRLAGEGDTQYF,TGTGCCAGCAGTCGACTAGCGGGAGAAGGAGATACGCAGTATTTT
TRBD2,TRBJ2-7,TRBV7-8,-,CASSFQLTSGIYEQYF,TGTGCCAGCAGCTTTCAATTGACTAGCGGGATCTACGAGCAGTACTTC
-,TRBJ1-2,TRBV30,-,CAWRAGAHGYTF,TGTGCCTGGAGGGCAGGGGCCCATGGCTACACCTTC
-,TRBJ1-2,TRBV4-2,medium-sized,CASSQDAGQNYGYTF,TGTGCCAGCAGCCAAGATGCAGGGCAAAACTATGGCTACACCTTC
-,TRBJ1-3,TRBV9,-,CASSVDRAAGNTIYF,TGTGCCAGCAGCGTAGACAGGGCGGCTGGAAACACCATATATTTT
-,TRBJ1-2,TRBV29-1,-,CSVVRAPYGYTF,TGCAGCGTTGTCAGGGCTCCCTATGGCTACACCTTC
-,TRBJ1-4,TRBV10-1,-,CASSDGELVAENEKLFF,TGCGCCAGCAGTGACGGGGAATTGGTCGCCGAAAATGAAAAACTGTTTTTT
TRBD1,TRBJ1-1,TRBV30,-,CAWSTGGITEAFF,TGTGCCTGGAGTACAGGGGGCATCACTGAAGCTTTCTTT
TRBD2,TRBJ2-7,TRBV7-8,medium-sized,CASSPGLAGGLNSYEQYF,TGTGCCAGCAGCCCGGGACTAGCGGGGGGCCTTAACTCCTACGAGCAGTACTTC
TRBD2,TRBJ2-1,TRBV5-6,-,CASSLGTSGGTEQFF,TGTGCCAGCAGCTTGGGGACTAGCGGGGGCACGGAGCAGTTCTTC
TRBD1,TRBJ1-1,TRBV9,-,CASSVVGGGTGNLAEAFF,TGTGCCAGCAGCGTAGTAGGGGGGGGGACAGGGAATCTGGCTGAAGCTTTCTTT
TRBD1,TRBJ1-6,TRBV5-4,-,CASSLRQGIDSPLHF,TGTGCCAGCAGCTTACGACAGGGGATCGATTCACCCCTCCACTTT
-,TRBJ2-7,TRBV11-2,-,CASSPLYEQYF,TGTGCCAGCAGCCCACTCTACGAGCAGTACTTC
-,TRBJ2-1,TRBV19,-,CASSMGDNEQFF,TGTGCCAGTAGTATGGGAGACAATGAGCAGTTCTTC
-,TRBJ1-1,TRBV7-9,-,CASSPDGQGTEAFF,TGTGCCAGCAGCCCCGACGGGCAGGGGACTGAAGCTTTCTTT
TRBD1,TRBJ1-6,TRBV18,-,CASSQQGRLYNSPLHF,TGTGCCAGCTCACAACAGGGGCGTCTTTATAATTCACCCCTCCACTTT
-,TRBJ1-5,TRBV19,once,CASSIWGPNQPQHF,TGTGCCAGTAGTATTTGGGGGCCGAATCAGCCCCAGCATTTT
-,TRBJ1-2,TRBV30,-,CVRESGHSNYGYTF,TGTGTCCGAGAGTCGGGACACAGTAACTATGGCTACACCTTC
TRBD1,TRBJ1-1,TRBV2,once,CASSGIGQGEAFF,TGTGCCAGCAGTGGGATCGGACAGGGTGAAGCTTTCTTT
-,TRBJ1-2,TRBV9,-,CASSANARARSYGYTF,TGTGCCAGCAGCGCGAACGCCCGAGCTCGGTCCTATGGCTACACCTTC
TRBD1,TRBJ1-4,TRBV2,-,CASSDRGQEKLLF,TGTGCCAGCAGTGACAGGGGGCAAGAAAAACTGCTTTTT
-,TRBJ2-7,TRBV11-2,-,CASSGAGPPYEQYF,TGTGCCAGCAGCGGGGCGGGACCACCATACGAGCAGTACTTC
-,TRBJ2-3,TRBV7-6,-,CASSQTGTADTQYF,TGTGCCAGCAGCCAGACGGGAACCGCAGATACGCAGTATTTT
-,TRBJ2-1,TRBV5-4,-,CASSLVGGRLSNEQFF,TGTGCCAGCAGCCTCGTCGGGGGGCGCCTTTCTAATGAGCAGTTCTTC
-,TRBJ2-7,TRBV4-3,-,CASSQGRDRYYEQYF,TGCGCCAGCAGCCAAGGGCGGGACAGATACTACGAGCAGTACTTC
TRBD2,TRBJ2-1,TRBV7-3,-,CASSLSSGGPNEQFF,TGTGCCAGCAGTTTATCTAGCGGGGGGCCCAATGAGCAGTTCTTC
-,TRBJ1-2,TRBV30,few,CAWSVLGREWGYTF,TGTGCCTGGAGTGTACTGGGACGGGAGTGGGGCTACACCTTC
-,TRBJ1-1,TRBV7-9,-,CASTHRDTPGNTEAFF,TGTGCCAGCACCCATCGGGACACCCCAGGGAACACTGAAGCTTTCTTT
-,TRBJ2-2,TRBV5-4,-,CASSPTYQGSITGELFF,TGTGCCAGCAGCCCAACCTATCAGGGCTCTATAACCGGGGAGCTGTTTTTT
-,TRBJ2-7,TRBV7-9,-,CASSLTGLEQYF,TGTGCCAGCAGCTTAACAGGGCTCGAGCAGTACTTC
-,TRBJ1-1,TRBV19,-,CASSFPTRGRDTEAFF,TGTGCCAGTAGTTTTCCGACCCGGGGTCGGGACACTGAAGCTTTCTTT
TRBD1,TRBJ2-3,TRBV4-3,-,CASSRGQGSGTDTQYF,TGCGCCAGCAGCCGTGGACAGGGAAGCGGCACAGATACGCAGTATTTT
-,TRBJ1-3,TRBV13,few,CASSFGQGRTGNTIYF,TGTGCCAGCAGCTTTGGCCAGGGTAGGACTGGAAACACCATATATTTT
-,TRBJ2-7,TRBV30,-,CAWSPDGEQYF,TGTGCCTGGAGTCCAGACGGGGAGCAGTACTTC
TRBD1,TRBJ1-2,TRBV27,-,CASSRRQGRYGYTF,TGTGCCAGCAGTCGGCGACAGGGTCGCTATGGCTACACCTTC
-,TRBJ2-5,TRBV25-1,-,CASRIRKQGRFQETQYF,TGTGCCAGCAGGATTCGTAAACAGGGGAGGTTCCAAGAGACCCAGTACTTC
-,TRBJ2-1,TRBV5-5,-,CASRLTQNEQFF,TGTGCCAGCAGACTAACCCAAAATGAGCAGTTCTTC
-,TRBJ1-1,TRBV7-9,once,CASSLSGRITEAFF,TGTGCCAGCAGCTTAAGCGGACGTATCACTGAAGCTTTCTTT
-,TRBJ2-2,TRBV21-1,-,CASSKAPGLGHQLGELFF,TGTGCCAGCAGCAAAGCTCCGGGACTAGGGCATCAATTGGGGGAGCTGTTTTTT
TRBD1,TRBJ1-1,TRBV10-2,-,CASSDGTGCYGTEAFF,TGCGCCAGCAGTGACGGGACAGGGTGTTATGGTACTGAAGCTTTCTTT
-,TRBJ2-7,TRBV30,-,CARRSSYEQYF,TGTGCCCGGAGGTCTTCCTACGAGCAGTACTTC
-,TRBJ1-2,TRBV27,-,CASRPLGQPYGYTF,TGTGCCAGCAGACCGCTCGGACAGCCCTATGGCTACACCTTC
TRBD1,TRBJ1-2,TRBV29-1,-,CSVETSDRGYGYTF,TGCAGCGTTGAAACTTCTGACAGGGGCTATGGCTACACCTTC